This entry lists 25 T cell receptor beta chains sequenced from one sample in a study of OX40 agonist ivuxolimab in advanced cancers. Repertoires were generated with immunoSEQ multiplex PCR, while TCRdb's copy carries only in-frame clones and drops some. Of approximately 100,000 clones in the sample, roughly 89% are singletons; the top ten hold roughly 0.77%. The sample was CD4+ or CD8+ T cells sorted from blood, taken in a trial of the OX40 agonist ivuxolimab. These receptors originate from an adult with an advanced solid tumor such as melanoma, head and neck, liver or kidney cancer.

This rearrangement joins TRBV5-1 to TRBJ2-1, with D possibly TRBD2 on 6 matching bases. This CDR3 contains 14 residues. V dropped 4 bases and J dropped 9 bases, with 17 bases sitting between them. Germline V gives CDR1 SGHRS, CDR2 YFSETQ. The chain's CDR3 is CASSRGQAGSEQFF. The CDR3 DNA reads TGCGCCAGCAGCCGTGGGCAGGCGGGAAGTGAGCAGTTCTTC.

This chain links TRBV28 with TRBJ2-6; D perhaps matches TRBD1 (5 bases). Germline assignment: CDR1 MDHEN and CDR2 SYDVKM. There are 15 residues in the CDR3. V was clipped by 7 bases and J by 2 bases, with 12 bases between them. CDR3 DNA sequence: TGTGCCAGCAAAGGGGATGTGGCTGGGGCCAACGTCCTGACTTTC. Protein: CASKGDVAGANVLTF.

This clone was counted only a few times. V gene TRBV19 combines with J gene TRBJ1-2; the match to TRBD1 covers 10 bases. The CDR3 length is 16 residues. The germline CDR1 and CDR2 sequences are LNHDA and SQIVND (reference sequence). V dropped 6 bases and J dropped 4; count of bases not matched to a gene: 11. Here the CDR3 DNA reads TGTGCCAGTAGCCCCCCCGGGACAGGGGACCTCTATGGCTACACCTTC. Residues: CASSPPGTGDLYGYTF.

V gene TRBV10-3 combines with J gene TRBJ1-5; weak D call: TRBD1 (5 bases). Per the germline V gene, CDR1 is ENHRY and CDR2 is SYGVKD. Trimming stripped 11 bases from V and 7 bases from J, with 18 bases between. The CDR3 is 13 residues long. The CDR3 is CASRGGWDQPQHF. Here the CDR3 DNA reads TGTGCCTCCCGCGGGGGGTGGGACCAGCCCCAGCATTTT.

V and J are TRBV19 and TRBJ1-2; D is unclear. Deletions cut 4 bases from V and 5 bases from J, with 14 bases between. The CDR3 loop spans 14 amino acids. Germline V lookup: CDR1 LNHDA, CDR2 SQIVND (reference sequence). The CDR3 coding sequence is TGTGCCAGTAGTACTCCGGAACAACGTTATGGCTACACCTTC. Protein: CASSTPEQRYGYTF.

The rearrangement links TRBV28 to TRBJ2-7, with a weak D call TRBD1 (5 bases). V lost 7 bases and J 2 bases, leaving 15 bases between the germline ends. Germline V lookup: CDR1 MDHEN, CDR2 SYDVKM. The CDR3 runs to 14 residues. CDR3 loop: CASNGAPRAYEQYF. As DNA, the CDR3 is TGTGCCAGCAATGGGGCCCCTCGGGCCTACGAGCAGTACTTC.

This clone was seen once. The chain has TRBV6-1 and TRBJ1-2, with 12 bases that match TRBD1. V dropped 8 bases and J dropped 6; count of bases not matched to a gene: 10. The germline CDR1 and CDR2 sequences are MNHNS and SASEGT. The CDR3 loop spans 15 amino acids. CDR3 amino acids: CASGSTGQGANGYTF. The CDR3, as DNA: TGTGCCAGCGGCTCAACGGGACAGGGGGCGAATGGCTACACCTTC.

This clone was counted many times. The chain is built from TRBV5-4 and TRBJ1-5; D might be TRBD1 (5 bases). Germline CDR1 SGHNT, CDR2 YYREEE (reference sequence). This CDR3 is 14 amino acids long. Deletions cut 0 bases from V and 7 bases from J, with 11 bases between. CDR3 loop: CASSLEGIGQPQHF. For the CDR3, the DNA is TGTGCCAGCAGCTTGGAGGGGATTGGGCAGCCCCAGCATTTT.

This chain uses TRBV7-2 with TRBJ2-4; D is possibly TRBD1 (5 bases). Germline V gene lookup returns CDR1 SGHTA and CDR2 FQGNSA. V lost 6 bases to trimming and J lost 8 bases, with 14 bases between them. The CDR3 sequence is 13 residues long. CDR3 amino acids: CASSRGRLDIQYF. The CDR3 DNA reads TGTGCCAGCAGTAGGGGTCGGCTGGACATTCAGTACTTC. Filled out from reference TRBV7-2 and TRBJ2-4, the complete variable domain reads GAGVSQSPSNKVTEKGKDVELRCDPISGHTALYWYRQSLGQGLEFLIYFQGNSAPDKSGLPSDRFSAERTGGSVSTLTIQRTQQEDSAVYLCASSRGRLDIQYFGAGTRLSVL.

The table lists this clone with a count of one. This chain joins TRBV11-1 and TRBJ2-1; 8 positions agree with TRBD2. V lost 5 bases and J lost 6; bases outside the gene matches: 0. This CDR3 comprises 12 residues. CDR1 SGHAT and CDR2 FQDESV come from the germline V gene (reference sequence). CDR3 loop: CASSAGGNEQFF. The CDR3 bases are TGTGCCAGCAGCGCGGGGGGCAATGAGCAGTTCTTC. Full variable domain (rest looked up from reference TRBV11-1 and TRBJ2-1): EAEVAQSPRYKITEKSQAVAFWCDPISGHATLYWYRQILGQGPELLVQFQDESVVDDSQLPKDRFSAERLKGVDSTLKIQPAELGDSAMYLCASSAGGNEQFFGPGTRLTVL.

V gene TRBV9 combines with J gene TRBJ2-2; TRBD1 aligns across 9 bases. The junction had 6 bases not matched to a gene; V was cut back by 4 bases and J by 2 bases. The germline V gene encodes CDR1 SGDLS and CDR2 YYNGEE. The CDR3 is 16 amino acids. The CDR3: CASSPLGQGNTGELFF. For the CDR3, the DNA is TGTGCCAGCAGCCCCCTGGGACAGGGAAACACCGGGGAGCTGTTTTTT.

This chain uses TRBV30 with TRBJ1-1; no firm D call. Germline CDR1 and CDR2: GTSNPN and SVGIG (reference sequence). CDR3 size: 12 residues. Between the trimmed V and J ends, which lost 8 bases and 0 bases, there was a span of 10 bases. CDR3: CARSIMNTEAFF. The DNA of the CDR3 is TGTGCCCGATCGATTATGAACACTGAAGCTTTCTTT.

In nucleotides, the CDR3 is TGTGCCAGCAGCTTAGCGGAGGTAGCATTAAACACCGGGGAGCTGTTTTTT. Translation: CASSLAEVALNTGELFF. V is TRBV7-2 and J is TRBJ2-2; perhaps TRBD2 as D (5 bases). Germline V gene sequence: CDR1 SGHTA, CDR2 FQGNSA. The length of the CDR3 is 17 residues. Trimming took off 0 bases at V and 2 bases at J, with 13 bases between the two ends. Looking up the rest from reference TRBV7-2 and TRBJ2-2 gives the full variable domain: GAGVSQSPSNKVTEKGKDVELRCDPISGHTALYWYRQSLGQGLEFLIYFQGNSAPDKSGLPSDRFSAERTGGSVSTLTIQRTQQEDSAVYLCASSLAEVALNTGELFFGEGSRLTVL.

This chain joins TRBV28 and TRBJ2-3; D is unresolved. Trimming cost V 7 bases and J 4 bases, with 18 bases left between them. CDR1 MDHEN and CDR2 SYDVKM come from the germline V gene. This CDR3 has 15 residues. The CDR3: CASTPSPPFADTQYF. As DNA, the CDR3 is TGTGCCAGCACCCCGTCTCCCCCTTTTGCAGATACGCAGTATTTT.

The chain couples TRBV7-3 to TRBJ1-2, with 7 bases lining up with TRBD1. Germline V gene data show CDR1 as SGHTA and CDR2 as FQGTGA. Germline trimming cut 5 bases from V and 8 bases from J; bases unmatched to any gene: 5. The CDR3 contains 12 residues. The DNA of the CDR3 is TGTGCCAGCAGCCCCACAGGGGACGGCTACACCTTC. Its translation: CASSPTGDGYTF.

The gene calls are TRBV10-1 and TRBJ2-5; D is unclear. The germline V and J ends were trimmed by 8 bases and 5 bases, with 12 bases remaining between them. Germline V gives CDR1 WNHNN, CDR2 SYGVQD (reference sequence). There are 12 residues in the CDR3. The CDR3 DNA sequence: TGCGCCAGCGTTTACGTTTGGGAGACCCAGTACTTC. It codes for CASVYVWETQYF.

This sequence joins TRBV25-1 and TRBJ1-4; D is ambiguous. The germline V gene has CDR1 MGHDK and CDR2 SYGVNS. The CDR3 length is 15 residues. V shed 3 bases and J shed 6 bases, with 14 bases lying between them. CDR3 in amino acids: CASSDSGTLHEKLFF. The CDR3 coding sequence is TGTGCCAGCAGTGATAGCGGAACCTTACATGAAAAACTGTTTTTT.

The chain recombines TRBV2 with TRBJ2-4; D is possibly TRBD1 (5 bases). V was shortened by 0 bases and J by 8 bases, with 14 bases between the two germline ends. Looked up from germline, CDR1 is SNHLY and CDR2 is FYNNEI. The length of the CDR3 is 15 residues. In DNA form, the CDR3 reads TGTGCCAGCAGTGAAGCGGTCCAGGGCCTACACATTCAGTACTTC. It encodes CASSEAVQGLHIQYF.

The chain couples TRBV5-6 to TRBJ2-5; TRBD2 matches 7 bases. V trimming: 4 bases; J trimming: 1 base; junction bases outside the gene matches: 7. The CDR3 is 15 residues long. Looked up from germline, CDR1 is SGHDT and CDR2 is YYEEEE. Written as DNA, the CDR3 is TGTGCCAGCAGCACCAAGCGGGATATCCAAGAGACCCAGTACTTC. Amino acid sequence: CASSTKRDIQETQYF. The whole variable domain, filled in from reference TRBV5-6 and TRBJ2-5, reads DAGVTQSPTHLIKTRGQQVTLRCSPKSGHDTVSWYQQALGQGPQFIFQYYEEEERQRGNFPDRFSGHQFPNYSSELNVNALLLGDSALYLCASSTKRDIQETQYFGPGTRLLVL.

This clone was observed a handful of times. This sequence joins TRBV19 and TRBJ1-5; no definite D call. The CDR3 is 13 residues long. Trimming removed 3 bases from V and 1 base from J, with 4 bases in between. The germline CDR1 and CDR2 sequences are LNHDA and SQIVND (reference sequence). CDR3 region: CASSIPSNQPQHF. Here the CDR3 DNA reads TGTGCCAGTAGTATCCCCAGCAATCAGCCCCAGCATTTT. Full variable domain (outside the CDR3, taken from reference TRBV19 and TRBJ1-5): DGGITQSPKYLFRKEGQNVTLSCEQNLNHDAMYWYRQDPGQGLRLIYYSQIVNDFQKGDIAEGYSVSREKKESFPLTVTSAQKNPTAFYLCASSIPSNQPQHFGDGTRLSIL.

V is TRBV6-5 and J is TRBJ1-2, with 9 bases lining up with TRBD1. The CDR3 covers 13 residues. After removal of 6 bases from V and 7 bases from J, the junction contained 6 bases not matched to a gene. Germline CDR1 is MNHEY and CDR2 is SVGAGI. In DNA form, the CDR3 reads TGTGCCAGCAGCCTACAGGGGGCAGGTGGCTACACCTTC. It codes for CASSLQGAGGYTF.

The V call is TRBV7-2, the J call TRBJ2-3, with 9 bases fitting TRBD2. V dropped 8 bases and J dropped 9; count of bases not matched to a gene: 12. The CDR3 spans 14 residues. From germline, CDR1 is SGHTA and CDR2 FQGNSA. The CDR3 loop is CASRPAGGPGTQYF. The CDR3 bases are TGTGCCAGCCGGCCAGCGGGGGGCCCAGGCACGCAGTATTTT. Full variable domain (rest looked up from reference TRBV7-2 and TRBJ2-3): GAGVSQSPSNKVTEKGKDVELRCDPISGHTALYWYRQSLGQGLEFLIYFQGNSAPDKSGLPSDRFSAERTGGSVSTLTIQRTQQEDSAVYLCASRPAGGPGTQYFGPGTRLTVL.

This clone was observed once. The V gene is TRBV28, the J gene TRBJ2-2; 10 nucleotides match TRBD2. The germline V gene encodes CDR1 MDHEN and CDR2 SYDVKM. V gave up 2 bases and J gave up 0 bases; unmatched junction bases: 0. This CDR3 spans 16 amino acids. The DNA of the CDR3 is TGTGCCAGCAGTTTAACTAGCGGGGCGAACACCGGGGAGCTGTTTTTT. Protein sequence: CASSLTSGANTGELFF.

This chain joins TRBV5-6 and TRBJ2-2; D gene uncertain. Germline CDR1 SGHDT, CDR2 YYEEEE. The CDR3 is made up of 12 amino acids. Trimming took off 5 bases at V and 5 bases at J, with 7 bases between the two ends. In DNA form, the CDR3 reads TGTGCCAGCAGTTCTATTACCGGGGAGCTGTTTTTT. It translates to CASSSITGELFF.

V usage is TRBV13 and J usage is TRBJ2-7; 7 bases agree with TRBD1. Germline trimming cut 4 bases from V and 3 bases from J; bases unmatched to any gene: 21. The CDR3 runs 19 residues. From germline, CDR1 is PRHDT and CDR2 FYEKMQ (reference sequence). The CDR3 sequence: CASSSHSLLQGIPLYEQYF. CDR3 sequence (DNA): TGTGCCAGCAGCTCCCACTCCCTCCTACAGGGGATCCCTCTCTACGAGCAGTACTTC.